The 21 T cell receptor beta chains in this list originate from one sample, sequenced in a study of blood T cell repertoires in COVID-19. The protocol was immunoSEQ multiplex PCR, while the TCRdb copy is restricted to in-frame clones and leaves out a portion. This table has about 250,000 clones, roughly 88% appearing once. The sequenced material came from peripheral blood. The receptor source for this set is an elderly man with acute or convalescent COVID-19.

This chain connects TRBV18 to TRBJ2-1, with D possibly TRBD1 on 6 matching bases. This CDR3 contains 15 residues. CDR1 KGHSH and CDR2 LQKENI come from the germline V gene. V gave up 2 bases and J gave up 7 bases, with 15 bases separating them. The CDR3 loop is CASSPRGQPQNEQFF. The CDR3 DNA reads TGTGCCAGCTCACCAAGAGGACAGCCTCAGAATGAGCAGTTCTTC.

The CDR3 bases are TGCAGCGGGATCCGGGACAGGGGCCAAGAGACCCAGTACTTC. Translated, it gives CSGIRDRGQETQYF. The chain couples TRBV29-1 to TRBJ2-5; 10 bases line up with TRBD1. Germline values: CDR1 SQVTM, CDR2 ANQGSEA. The length of the CDR3 is 14 residues. J gave up 1 base and V 7 bases, and 6 bases lay outside the gene matches.

This clone appeared once. V is TRBV6-2 or TRBV6-3 and J is TRBJ2-2; D is unresolved. Per the germline V gene, CDR1 is MNHEY and CDR2 is SVGEGT. This CDR3 contains 15 residues. V lost 2 bases and J 2 bases, leaving 9 bases between the germline ends. This CDR3 reads CASSYAHTNTGELFF. The CDR3, as DNA: TGTGCCAGCAGTTACGCACATACCAACACCGGGGAGCTGTTTTTT.

The chain carries TRBV4-3 and TRBJ1-5; weak D call: TRBD1 (5 bases). Germline loops: CDR1 LGHNA, CDR2 YSLEER. The CDR3 covers 14 residues. The V end was cut by 6 bases, the J end by 7 bases, with 16 bases between. CDR3 nucleotide sequence: TGCGCCAGCAGTTTCGGGAGGGGCGAACAGCCCCAGCATTTT. This gives the protein CASSFGRGEQPQHF.

The chain joins TRBV12-3 or TRBV12-4 to TRBJ1-2; TRBD1 is a possible D gene (6 bases). Deletions cut 4 bases from V and 8 bases from J, with 14 bases between. CDR3 size: 13 residues. CDR3 sequence: CASSSGGARGYTF. As DNA, the CDR3 is TGTGCCAGCAGTTCGGGGGGGGCCCGAGGCTACACCTTC.

This clone was picked up a small number of times. This sequence joins TRBV7-2 and TRBJ2-3; 9 nucleotides agree with TRBD2. J was trimmed by 6 bases and V by 1 base; bases with no gene match: 5. The CDR3 is 15 amino acids. Germline values: CDR1 SGHTA, CDR2 FQGNSA. The CDR3 coding sequence is TGTGCCAGCAGCTTAGGAAACGCGGGGGGGGATACGCAGTATTTT. The encoded protein is CASSLGNAGGDTQYF.

The CDR3 protein is CASSSAGTPNSPLHF. The CDR3 DNA reads TGTGCCAGCAGCTCGGCCGGGACACCCAATTCACCCCTCCACTTT. The rearrangement uses TRBV5-4 and TRBJ1-6; D perhaps matches TRBD1 (6 bases). The CDR3 sequence is 15 residues long. V lost 3 bases and J lost 7, with 14 bases in between. Looked up from germline, CDR1 is SGHNT and CDR2 is YYREEE (reference sequence).

V usage is TRBV5-1 and J usage is TRBJ2-5; a weak D match, TRBD2 (6 bases). Germline V gene data show CDR1 as SGHRS and CDR2 as YFSETQ. This CDR3 comprises 14 residues. V lost 7 bases to trimming and J lost 2 bases, with 15 bases between them. The CDR3 DNA sequence: TGCGCCAGCCAGACCGGGACTTCGCAAGAGACCCAGTACTTC. Translating it yields CASQTGTSQETQYF.

The chain carries TRBV7-9 and TRBJ2-4; 9 bases align to TRBD1. CDR3 size: 18 residues. V trimming: 4 bases; J trimming: 0 bases; junction bases outside the gene matches: 10. Germline CDR1 SEHNR, CDR2 FQNEAQ (reference sequence). DNA for the CDR3: TGTGCCAGCAGCTCAGCTGACAGGGGGGAGGGAGCCAAAAACATTCAGTACTTC. This gives the protein CASSSADRGEGAKNIQYF.

This rearrangement joins TRBV5-4 to TRBJ1-4; TRBD1 might be the D (6 bases). From germline, CDR1 is SGHNT and CDR2 YYREEE (reference sequence). V lost 3 bases and J lost 8, with 14 bases in between. The CDR3 spans 14 residues. The CDR3: CASSSQGIGEKLFF. The CDR3 DNA follows: TGTGCCAGCAGCTCACAGGGAATTGGCGAAAAACTGTTTTTT.

This rearrangement joins TRBV14 to TRBJ1-1; 8 nucleotides match TRBD1. The length of the CDR3 is 17 residues. CDR1 is SGHDN and CDR2 is FVKESK in the germline V gene. V lost 0 bases to trimming and J lost 0 bases; unmatched junction nucleotides: 6. The CDR3 nucleotides read TGTGCCAGCAGCCAAGATCTAAGGACAGGGCTGAACACTGAAGCTTTCTTT. Translating gives CASSQDLRTGLNTEAFF.

The chain combines TRBV11-3 with TRBJ2-2; 10 nucleotides line up with TRBD2. The CDR3 extends over 15 amino acids. The trim removed 5 bases at V and 7 bases at J, leaving 7 bases unmatched. CDR1 and CDR2 (germline): SGHNT, YENEEA. The CDR3 nucleotides are TGTGCCAGCAGCCCTACTAGCGGGATAGGCGGGGAGCTGTTTTTT. Amino acid sequence: CASSPTSGIGGELFF. The whole variable domain, remainder taken from reference TRBV11-3 and TRBJ2-2, is EAGVVQSPRYKIIEKKQPVAFWCNPISGHNTLYWYLQNLGQGPELLIRYENEEAVDDSQLPKDRFSAERLKGVDSTLKIQPAELGDSAVYLCASSPTSGIGGELFFGEGSRLTVL.

The chain combines TRBV19 with TRBJ2-7; 8 nucleotides match TRBD1. The germline gives CDR1 LNHDA, CDR2 SQIVND (reference sequence). The length of the CDR3 is 15 residues. V gave up 6 bases and J gave up 0 bases; unmatched junction bases: 7. CDR3 region: CASRPGGLTSYEQYF. As DNA, the CDR3 is TGTGCCAGTAGACCAGGGGGCCTTACCTCCTACGAGCAGTACTTC.

The genes are TRBV15 and TRBJ1-1; 8 bases line up with TRBD1. After removal of 3 bases from V and 8 bases from J, the junction contained 5 bases not matched to a gene. Germline CDR1 LNHNV, CDR2 YYDKDF (reference sequence). CDR3 length: 13 amino acids. The CDR3 loop is CATSSSGGWEAFF. In nucleotides, the CDR3 is TGTGCCACCAGCAGTTCAGGGGGCTGGGAAGCTTTCTTT.

The rearrangement links TRBV6-5 to TRBJ1-6; D gene unclear. The germline gives CDR1 MNHEY, CDR2 SVGAGI. The CDR3 extends over 13 amino acids. Deletions cut 6 bases from V and 5 bases from J, with 8 bases between. CDR3 protein: CASSTENNSPLHF. The CDR3 DNA is TGTGCCAGCAGCACAGAGAATAATTCACCCCTCCACTTT.

The gene calls are TRBV4-3 and TRBJ1-4; D is uncertain. V was shortened by 0 bases and J by 3 bases, with 11 bases between the two germline ends. Germline lookup yields CDR1 LGHNA and CDR2 YSLEER. This CDR3 is built from 16 residues. CDR3 protein: CASSQDLGESNEKLFF. CDR3 sequence (DNA): TGCGCCAGCAGCCAAGATCTGGGAGAGTCTAATGAAAAACTGTTTTTT.

The gene calls are TRBV28 and TRBJ1-3, with D unclear. Trimming took 10 bases from V and 0 from J, leaving 10 bases between them. The germline V gene encodes CDR1 MDHEN and CDR2 SYDVKM. The CDR3 covers 13 residues. CDR3 amino acids: CATSLSSGNTIYF. The CDR3 DNA sequence: TGTGCCACCTCCCTCAGCTCTGGAAACACCATATATTTT.

The chain joins TRBV3-1 (or the pseudogene TRBV3-2) to TRBJ2-1; 8 nucleotides line up with TRBD1. In germline, CDR1 is LGHDT, CDR2 YNNKEL (reference sequence). The ends lost 6 bases at V and 2 bases at J; junction bases unmatched: 9. This CDR3 contains 16 residues. DNA of the CDR3: TGTGCCAGCAGGGCTTCAGGGACAGGAGCCTACAATGAGCAGTTCTTC. Its protein product is CASRASGTGAYNEQFF.

Regarding this clone: Other DNA sequences in the same sample also yield this CDR3. The chain joins TRBV5-1 to TRBJ1-1; D is perhaps TRBD1 (5 bases). Germline V gives CDR1 SGHRS, CDR2 YFSETQ. V lost 0 bases to trimming and J lost 6 bases, with 9 bases between them. The CDR3 runs 13 residues. The CDR3 DNA is TGCGCCAGCAGCTTGGCAGGGATTGCTGAAGCTTTCTTT. Translated, it gives CASSLAGIAEAFF.

The genes are TRBV7-3 and TRBJ2-2, with 12 bases lining up with TRBD2. With 5 bases clipped from V and 5 bases from J, the junction kept 6 bases outside the gene matches. Per the germline V gene, CDR1 is SGHTA and CDR2 is FQGTGA. CDR3 length: 16 amino acids. The CDR3 protein is CASSPSGRAGTGELFF. The CDR3 DNA sequence: TGTGCCAGCAGCCCTAGCGGGAGGGCGGGGACCGGGGAGCTGTTTTTT.

The V and J genes are TRBV3-1 (or the pseudogene TRBV3-2) and TRBJ2-7; 12 nucleotides align to TRBD2. Germline-derived CDR1 and CDR2 are LGHDT and YNNKEL (reference sequence). The CDR3 has 15 amino acids. Trimming at V came to 4 bases and at J to 2 bases, leaving 3 bases not matched to a gene. CDR3 protein: CASSLASGRAYEQYF. Here the CDR3 DNA reads TGTGCCAGCAGCCTAGCTAGCGGGAGGGCCTACGAGCAGTACTTC.